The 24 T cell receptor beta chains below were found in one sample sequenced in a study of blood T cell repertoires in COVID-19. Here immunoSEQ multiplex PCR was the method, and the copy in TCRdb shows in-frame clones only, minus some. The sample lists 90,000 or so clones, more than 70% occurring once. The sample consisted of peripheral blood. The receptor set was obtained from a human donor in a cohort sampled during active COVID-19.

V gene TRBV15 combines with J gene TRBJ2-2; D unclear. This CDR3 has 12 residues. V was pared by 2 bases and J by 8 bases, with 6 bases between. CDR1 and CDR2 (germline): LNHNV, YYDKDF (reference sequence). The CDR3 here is CATSRPRGELFF. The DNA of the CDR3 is TGTGCCACCAGCAGACCGAGGGGGGAGCTGTTTTTT.

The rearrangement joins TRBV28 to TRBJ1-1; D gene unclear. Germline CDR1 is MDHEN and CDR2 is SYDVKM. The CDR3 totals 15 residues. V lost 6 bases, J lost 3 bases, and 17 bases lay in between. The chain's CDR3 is CASSPPRQAHTEAFF. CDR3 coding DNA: TGTGCCAGCAGCCCCCCCCGCCAGGCCCACACTGAAGCTTTCTTT. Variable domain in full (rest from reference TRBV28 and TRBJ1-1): DVKVTQSSRYLVKRTGEKVFLECVQDMDHENMFWYRQDPGLGLRLIYFSYDVKMKEKGDIPEGYSVSREKKERFSLILESASTNQTSMYLCASSPPRQAHTEAFFGQGTRLTVV.

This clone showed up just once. The CDR3 DNA reads as TGCGCCAGCAGCTTGGAAGCGGGGGCCTTCTACGAGCAGTACTTC. Translation gives CASSLEAGAFYEQYF. The chain employs TRBV5-1 and TRBJ2-7; 8 nucleotides agree with TRBD2. The CDR3 is made up of 15 amino acids. The junction had 5 bases not matched to a gene; V was cut back by 0 bases and J by 3 bases. CDR1 is SGHRS and CDR2 is YFSETQ in the germline V gene.

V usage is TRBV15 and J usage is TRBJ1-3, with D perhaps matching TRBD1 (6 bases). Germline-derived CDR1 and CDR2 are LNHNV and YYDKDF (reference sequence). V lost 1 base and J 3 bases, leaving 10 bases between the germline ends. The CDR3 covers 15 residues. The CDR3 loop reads CATSRVRGSGNTIYF. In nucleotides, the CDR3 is TGTGCCACCAGCAGAGTCAGGGGCAGTGGAAACACCATATATTTT.

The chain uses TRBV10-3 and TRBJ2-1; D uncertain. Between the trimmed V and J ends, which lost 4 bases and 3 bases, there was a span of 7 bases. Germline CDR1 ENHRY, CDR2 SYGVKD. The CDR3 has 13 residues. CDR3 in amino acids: CAISVSDYNEQFF. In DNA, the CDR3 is TGTGCCATCAGTGTAAGCGACTACAATGAGCAGTTCTTC.

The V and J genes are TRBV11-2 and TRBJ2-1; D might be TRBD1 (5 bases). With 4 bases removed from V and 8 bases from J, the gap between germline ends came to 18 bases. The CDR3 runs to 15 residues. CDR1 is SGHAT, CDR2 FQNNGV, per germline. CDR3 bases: TGTGCCAGCAGCTGGAAGGTGGCAGGGAAAGATGAGCAGTTCTTC. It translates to CASSWKVAGKDEQFF.

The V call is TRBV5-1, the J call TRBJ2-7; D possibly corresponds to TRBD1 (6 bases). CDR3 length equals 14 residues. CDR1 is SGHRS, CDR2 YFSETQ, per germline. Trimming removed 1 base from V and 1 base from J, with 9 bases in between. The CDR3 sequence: CASSLSQGSYEQYF. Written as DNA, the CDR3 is TGCGCCAGCAGCTTGTCGCAGGGGTCCTACGAGCAGTACTTC.

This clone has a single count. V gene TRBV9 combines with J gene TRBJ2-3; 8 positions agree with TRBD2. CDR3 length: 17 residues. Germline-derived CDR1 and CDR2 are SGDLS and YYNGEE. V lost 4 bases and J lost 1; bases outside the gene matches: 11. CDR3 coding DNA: TGTGCCAGCAGCATCTCCTCCGGGACTAGTGGCACAGATACGCAGTATTTT. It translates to CASSISSGTSGTDTQYF.

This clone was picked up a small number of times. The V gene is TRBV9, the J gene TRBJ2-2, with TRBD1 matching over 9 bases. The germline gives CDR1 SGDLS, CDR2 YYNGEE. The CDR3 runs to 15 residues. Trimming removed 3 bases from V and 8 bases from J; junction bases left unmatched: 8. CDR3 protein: CASSGGQGSVGELFF. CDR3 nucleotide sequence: TGTGCCAGCAGCGGAGGACAGGGGTCCGTGGGGGAGCTGTTTTTT.

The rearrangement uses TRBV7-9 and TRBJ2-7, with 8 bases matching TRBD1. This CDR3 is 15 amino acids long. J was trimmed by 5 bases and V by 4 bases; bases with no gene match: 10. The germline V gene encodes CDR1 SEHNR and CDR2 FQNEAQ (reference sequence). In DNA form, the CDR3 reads TGTGCCAGCAGCTCCGTAGTCGACAGGGGACACGAGCAGTACTTC. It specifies CASSSVVDRGHEQYF.

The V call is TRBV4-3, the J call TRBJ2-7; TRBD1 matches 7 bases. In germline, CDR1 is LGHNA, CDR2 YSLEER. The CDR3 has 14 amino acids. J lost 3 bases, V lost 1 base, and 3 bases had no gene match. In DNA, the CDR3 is TGCGCCAGCAGCCAAGCCGACAGGGACTACGAGCAGTACTTC. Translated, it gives CASSQADRDYEQYF.

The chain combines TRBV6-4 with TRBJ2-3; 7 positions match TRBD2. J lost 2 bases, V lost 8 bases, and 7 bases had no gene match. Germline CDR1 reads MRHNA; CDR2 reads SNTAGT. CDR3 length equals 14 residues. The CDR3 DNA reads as TGTGCCAGCCCGGTTGGGACTACCACAGATACGCAGTATTTT. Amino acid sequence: CASPVGTTTDTQYF.

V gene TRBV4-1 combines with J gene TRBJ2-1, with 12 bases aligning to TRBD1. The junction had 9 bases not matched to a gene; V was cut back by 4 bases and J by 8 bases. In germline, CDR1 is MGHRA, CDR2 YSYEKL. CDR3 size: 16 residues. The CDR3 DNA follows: TGCGCCAGCAGCCGGAAGCCGGGACAGGGGGCAGATGAGCAGTTCTTC. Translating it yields CASSRKPGQGADEQFF.

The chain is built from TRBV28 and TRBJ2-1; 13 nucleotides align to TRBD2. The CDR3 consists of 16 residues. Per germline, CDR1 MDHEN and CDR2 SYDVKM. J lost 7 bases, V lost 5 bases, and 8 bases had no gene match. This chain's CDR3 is CASSPTLGLAGNEQFF. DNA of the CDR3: TGTGCCAGCAGTCCGACCCTGGGACTAGCGGGAAATGAGCAGTTCTTC.

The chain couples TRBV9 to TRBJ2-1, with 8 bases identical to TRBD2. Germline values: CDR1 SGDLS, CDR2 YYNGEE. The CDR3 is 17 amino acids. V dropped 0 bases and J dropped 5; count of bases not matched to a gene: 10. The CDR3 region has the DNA TGTGCCAGCAGCGTAGCTACCGGCGGGGGGCCCGACAATGAGCAGTTCTTC. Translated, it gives CASSVATGGGPDNEQFF.

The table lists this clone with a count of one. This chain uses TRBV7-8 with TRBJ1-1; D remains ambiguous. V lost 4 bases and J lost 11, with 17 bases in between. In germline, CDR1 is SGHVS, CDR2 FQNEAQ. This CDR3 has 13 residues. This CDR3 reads CASSSTLSERAFF. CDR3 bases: TGTGCCAGCAGCTCAACCTTGTCGGAGAGGGCTTTCTTT.

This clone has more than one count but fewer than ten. As DNA, the CDR3 is TGTGCCAGCAGCTTAGAATATAGCAATCAGCCCCAGCATTTT. As protein: CASSLEYSNQPQHF. This rearrangement joins TRBV7-2 to TRBJ1-5; the D is unclear. V was cut by 1 base and J by 0 bases, with 4 bases left in between. This CDR3 is 14 amino acids long. Germline V gives CDR1 SGHTA, CDR2 FQGNSA.

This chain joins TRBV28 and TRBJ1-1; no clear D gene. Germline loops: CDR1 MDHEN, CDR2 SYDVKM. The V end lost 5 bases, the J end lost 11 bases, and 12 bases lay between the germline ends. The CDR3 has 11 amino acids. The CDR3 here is CASSTVRHAFF. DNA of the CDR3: TGTGCCAGCAGTACTGTCAGGCACGCTTTCTTT.

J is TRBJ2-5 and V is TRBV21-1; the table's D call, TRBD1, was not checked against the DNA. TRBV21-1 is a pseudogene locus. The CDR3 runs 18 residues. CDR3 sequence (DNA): TGTGCCAGCAGCACCGGGACAGGGCATAAGGGACGTAAAGAGACCCAGTACTTC. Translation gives CASSTGTGHKGRKETQYF.

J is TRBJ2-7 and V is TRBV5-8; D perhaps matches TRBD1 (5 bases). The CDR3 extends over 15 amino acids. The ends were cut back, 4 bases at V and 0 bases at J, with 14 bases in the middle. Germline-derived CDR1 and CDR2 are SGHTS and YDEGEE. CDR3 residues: CASSVWGQTSYEQYF. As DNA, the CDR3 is TGTGCCAGCAGCGTTTGGGGCCAAACCTCCTACGAGCAGTACTTC.

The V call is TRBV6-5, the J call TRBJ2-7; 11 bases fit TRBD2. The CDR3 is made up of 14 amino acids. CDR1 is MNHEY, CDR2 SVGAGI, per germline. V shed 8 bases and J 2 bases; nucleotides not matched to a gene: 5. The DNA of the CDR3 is TGTGCCAGCGGGACTAGCGGAGGGACCTACGAGCAGTACTTC. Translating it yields CASGTSGGTYEQYF.

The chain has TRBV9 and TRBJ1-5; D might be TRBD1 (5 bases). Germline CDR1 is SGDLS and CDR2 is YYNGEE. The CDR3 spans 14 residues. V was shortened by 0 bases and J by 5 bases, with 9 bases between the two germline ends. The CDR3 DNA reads TGTGCCAGCAGCGTAGGACAGAGAGATCAGCCCCAGCATTTT. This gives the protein CASSVGQRDQPQHF.

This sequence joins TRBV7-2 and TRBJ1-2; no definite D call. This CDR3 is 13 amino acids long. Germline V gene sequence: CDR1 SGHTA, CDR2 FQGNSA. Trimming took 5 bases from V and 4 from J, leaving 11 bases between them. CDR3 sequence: CASSPVGGYGYTF. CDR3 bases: TGTGCCAGCAGCCCGGTTGGCGGCTATGGCTACACCTTC.

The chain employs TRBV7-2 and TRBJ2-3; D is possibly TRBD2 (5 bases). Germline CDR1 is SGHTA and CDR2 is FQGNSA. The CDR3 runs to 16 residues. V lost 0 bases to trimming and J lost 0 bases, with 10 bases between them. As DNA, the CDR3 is TGTGCCAGCAGCTTAGCGGAGCGGACTAGCACAGATACGCAGTATTTT. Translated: CASSLAERTSTDTQYF.